Each of the 17 T cell receptor beta chains below was sequenced from the same sample in a study of blood T cell repertoires in COVID-19. Some clones are missing from TCRdb's copy, which holds only in-frame ones; the method was immunoSEQ multiplex PCR. The repertoire holds about 250,000 clones, more than 75% seen once, with 15% in the top ten. The sequenced sample was PBMCs or T cells enriched from blood (not recorded which). These receptors came from a man aged 18 to 30 who had recovered from COVID-19.

The chain is built from TRBV28 and TRBJ2-7, with TRBD2 identical over 8 bases. The CDR3 is 19 residues long. From germline, CDR1 is MDHEN and CDR2 SYDVKM. Trimming removed 5 bases from V and 2 bases from J; junction bases left unmatched: 20. The CDR3 DNA is TGTGCCAGCAGTCCCACAGCCGGGGGGGACGGACAAGAACCCTACGAGCAGTACTTC. Its protein is CASSPTAGGDGQEPYEQYF.

The chain joins TRBV5-1 to TRBJ1-1; unclear D gene. The CDR3 covers 14 residues. Germline CDR1 is SGHRS and CDR2 is YFSETQ. The V and J ends lost 4 bases and 3 bases respectively, with 13 bases between them. The CDR3 DNA is TGCGCCAGCAGCCTTGGATGGAGGGACACTGAAGCTTTCTTT. It yields the protein CASSLGWRDTEAFF.

With regard to this clone: Other DNA sequences of this sample code for an identical CDR3. The CDR3 DNA reads as TGTGCCAGCAGCCCCGGGGGGGCTCAGCCCCAGCATTTT. It codes for CASSPGGAQPQHF. This chain joins TRBV3-1 (or the pseudogene TRBV3-2) and TRBJ1-5, with a weak D call TRBD1 (6 bases). CDR1 is LGHDT and CDR2 is YNNKEL in the germline V gene (reference sequence). CDR3 length: 13 residues. Trimming shortened V by 4 bases and J by 6 bases, and 10 bases separated the two germline ends.

Concerning this clone: The junction shows a germline mismatch at one end, possibly a read error. V is TRBV2 and J is TRBJ1-4; tentative D call: TRBD1 (6 bases). The CDR3 is made up of 12 amino acids. CDR1 and CDR2 (germline): SNHLY, FYNNEI. CDR3 protein: CASREDREKLFF. The DNA of the CDR3 is TGTGCCAGCAGAGAAGACAGGGAAAAACTGTTTTTT.

The chain carries TRBV19 and TRBJ1-2; 7 bases fit TRBD1. V lost 1 base, J lost 5 bases, and 7 bases stayed unmatched. Per the germline V gene, CDR1 is LNHDA and CDR2 is SQIVND (reference sequence). This CDR3 spans 15 amino acids. In nucleotides, the CDR3 is TGTGCCAGTAGTATAGGATACGGGACAGTTTATGGCTACACCTTC. Translation gives CASSIGYGTVYGYTF.

This chain joins TRBV7-2 and TRBJ1-4, with D uncertain. The CDR3 has 14 amino acids. Germline V lookup: CDR1 SGHTA, CDR2 FQGNSA. V shed 3 bases and J shed 6 bases, with 11 bases lying between them. CDR3 sequence reads: CASSLAGGHEKLFF. The CDR3 DNA is TGTGCCAGCAGCTTGGCAGGTGGGCATGAAAAACTGTTTTTT.

The rearrangement links TRBV6-6 to TRBJ2-2; D unclear. This CDR3 is 15 amino acids long. Per germline, CDR1 MNHNY and CDR2 SVGAGI (reference sequence). V was shortened by 2 bases and J by 1 base, with 8 bases between the two germline ends. The CDR3 DNA sequence: TGTGCCAGCAGTTACCAAGCTGTGAACACCGGGGAGCTGTTTTTT. Translated: CASSYQAVNTGELFF.

J is TRBJ1-2 and V is TRBV10-3; D is ambiguous. The V gene's germline CDR1 is ENHRY and CDR2 SYGVKD. The CDR3 sequence is 14 residues long. Trimming left V 3 bases short and J 7 bases short, with 15 bases between. The CDR3 here is CAISDGLTAGGYTF. CDR3 DNA: TGTGCCATCAGTGACGGACTAACAGCTGGTGGCTACACCTTC.

DNA for the CDR3: TGTGCCAGCAGTTTAGGGGGTCGGGGGGGATTTGAGCATTTT. It is translated as CASSLGGRGGFEHF. This chain links TRBV28 with TRBJ1-5; TRBD1 might be the D (5 bases). CDR1 is MDHEN and CDR2 is SYDVKM in the germline V gene. Trimming left V 2 bases short and J 14 bases short, with 19 bases between. The CDR3 length is 14 residues.

The table lists this clone with a count of one. The chain joins TRBV11-2 to TRBJ2-3, with 7 bases that match TRBD1. This CDR3 spans 17 amino acids. The V and J ends lost 4 bases and 0 bases, in that order; junction bases with no gene match: 10. Germline-derived CDR1 and CDR2 are SGHAT and FQNNGV. The CDR3 sequence is CASSSVRGQRSTDTQYF. DNA of the CDR3: TGTGCCAGCAGCTCCGTCAGGGGACAGCGAAGCACAGATACGCAGTATTTT. Using reference TRBV11-2 and TRBJ2-3 for the parts outside the CDR3, the full variable domain is EAGVAQSPRYKIIEKRQSVAFWCNPISGHATLYWYQQILGQGPKLLIQFQNNGVVDDSQLPKDRFSAERLKGVDSTLKIQPAKLEDSAVYLCASSSVRGQRSTDTQYFGPGTRLTVL.

V usage is TRBV12-3 or TRBV12-4 and J usage is TRBJ1-5; D unresolved. V was clipped by 6 bases and J by 4 bases, with 7 bases between them. There are 12 residues in the CDR3. The chain's CDR3 is CASSHRNQPQHF. CDR3 DNA sequence: TGTGCCAGCAGCCACAGAAATCAGCCCCAGCATTTT.

V and J are TRBV7-9 and TRBJ2-5, with D possibly matching TRBD2 (8 bases). The CDR3 is 17 amino acids. Germline loops: CDR1 SEHNR, CDR2 FQNEAQ (reference sequence). V lost 5 bases, J lost 5 bases, and 24 bases lay in between. The CDR3 DNA reads as TGTGCCAGCAGCGGGACAGAAGCCCTAGCGGGCTTTGAGACCCAGTACTTC. It specifies CASSGTEALAGFETQYF.

The rearrangement joins TRBV28 to TRBJ1-1, with a weak D call TRBD1 (6 bases). Germline V gene sequence: CDR1 MDHEN, CDR2 SYDVKM. V lost 6 bases to trimming and J lost 10 bases, with 18 bases between them. The CDR3 runs to 13 residues. The CDR3 nucleotides are TGTGCCAGCAGCCCCCCAGACAGGCAGAGAGCTTTCTTT. Translation gives CASSPPDRQRAFF.

The rearrangement uses TRBV4-1 and TRBJ2-7; possibly TRBD1 for D (6 bases). This CDR3 comprises 15 residues. V lost 5 bases and J 5 bases, leaving 19 bases between the germline ends. CDR1 is MGHRA and CDR2 is YSYEKL in the germline V gene. In nucleotides, the CDR3 is TGCGCCAGCAGCTTACGGGACACCGATTTCCACGAGCAGTACTTC. Its translation: CASSLRDTDFHEQYF.

DNA for the CDR3: TGCAGCGCTTGGACACCCTCCTACGAGCAGTACTTC. Its protein is CSAWTPSYEQYF. The rearrangement uses TRBV29-1 and TRBJ2-7; perhaps TRBD1 as D (5 bases). CDR1 SQVTM and CDR2 ANQGSEA come from the germline V gene. Trimming removed 7 bases from V and 0 bases from J, with 10 bases in between. The CDR3 loop spans 12 amino acids.

The chain recombines TRBV27 with TRBJ1-4; D is unresolved. The CDR3 has 14 amino acids. Germline V gene data show CDR1 as MNHEY and CDR2 as SMNVEV (reference sequence). V was pared by 4 bases and J by 11 bases, with 17 bases between. The CDR3 bases are TGTGCCAGCAGTTCCTCTCCACGAAGCCCGAAACTGTTTTTT. Translating it yields CASSSSPRSPKLFF.

This sequence joins TRBV6-2 or TRBV6-3 and TRBJ1-2; no definite D call. The CDR3 is 11 amino acids. V shed 5 bases and J shed 4 bases, with 5 bases lying between them. CDR1 is MNHEY, CDR2 SVGEGT, per germline. The DNA for the CDR3 is TGTGCCAGCAGTCTCCTCTATGGCTACACCTTC. Translation gives CASSLLYGYTF.